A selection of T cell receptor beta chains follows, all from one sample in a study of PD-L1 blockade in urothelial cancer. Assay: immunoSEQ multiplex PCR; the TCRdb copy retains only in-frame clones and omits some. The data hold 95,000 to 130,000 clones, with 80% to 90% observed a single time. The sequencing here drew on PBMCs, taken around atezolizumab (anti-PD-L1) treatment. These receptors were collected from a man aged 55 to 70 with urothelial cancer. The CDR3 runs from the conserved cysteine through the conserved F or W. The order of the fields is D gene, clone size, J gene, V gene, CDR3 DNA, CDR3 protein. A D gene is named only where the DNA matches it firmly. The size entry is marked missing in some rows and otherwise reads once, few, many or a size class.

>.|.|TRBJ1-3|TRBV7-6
TGTGCCAGCAGCCGCGGCGGGGTGATTCAAAACACCATATATTTT
CASSRGGVIQNTIYF
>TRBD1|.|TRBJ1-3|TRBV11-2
TGTGCCAGCAGCCAACAGGGGGCAGTTGGAAACACCATATATTTT
CASSQQGAVGNTIYF
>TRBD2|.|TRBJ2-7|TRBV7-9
TGTGCCAGCAGCGAGGGACTAGCGGGAGGGCCCTGGACCTACGAGCAGTACTTC
CASSEGLAGGPWTYEQYF
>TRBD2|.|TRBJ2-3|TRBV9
TGTGCCAGCAGCGTAAGCGGGAGGGCCACAGATACGCAGTATTTT
CASSVSGRATDTQYF
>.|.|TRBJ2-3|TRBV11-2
TGTGCCAGCAGCTTAGATGGGCCAGGGTCGGGCCCAGATACGCAGTATTTT
CASSLDGPGSGPDTQYF
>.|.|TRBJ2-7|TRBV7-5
TGTGCCAGAAGCCCAGACACCCCTTCCTACGAGCAGTACTTC
CARSPDTPSYEQYF
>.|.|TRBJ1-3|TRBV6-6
TGTGCCAGCAGTTTTGGCAGGGTAACTGGAAACACCATATATTTT
CASSFGRVTGNTIYF
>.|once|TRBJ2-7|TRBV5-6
TGTGCCAGCAGCTTGCGGGGTACCTACGAGCAGTACTTC
CASSLRGTYEQYF
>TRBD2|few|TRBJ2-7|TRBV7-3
TGTGCCAGCAGCCCCCGCAGCGGGGGGGCCCACGAGCAGTACTTC
CASSPRSGGAHEQYF
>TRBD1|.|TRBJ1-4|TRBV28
TGTGCCAGCAGTCCGACGGGACAGGGTGTGGCGAAACTGTTTTTT
CASSPTGQGVAKLFF
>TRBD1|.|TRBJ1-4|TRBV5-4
TGTGCCAGCAGCCTGACAGGGGGCGCTGAAAAACTGTTTTTT
CASSLTGGAEKLFF
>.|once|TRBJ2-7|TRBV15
TGTGCCACCAGCCGAAAATCCGGGGTCTCAGAGCAGTACTTC
CATSRKSGVSEQYF
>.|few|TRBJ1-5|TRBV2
TGTGCCAGCAGTGACAGGCGTAATCAGCCCCAGCATTTT
CASSDRRNQPQHF
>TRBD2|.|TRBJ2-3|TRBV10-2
TGCGCCAGCAGGGGGACTAGCGGGAGTTTAGATACGCAGTATTTT
CASRGTSGSLDTQYF
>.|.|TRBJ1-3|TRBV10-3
TGTGCCATTGGGACATCGGGAAACACCATATATTTT
CAIGTSGNTIYF
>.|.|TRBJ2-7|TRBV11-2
TGTGCCAGCAGGGGTTGGCTGGCTAGCTCCTACGAGCAGTACTTC
CASRGWLASSYEQYF
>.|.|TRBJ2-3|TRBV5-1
TGCGCCAGCAGCCTCTTGGGCTCCCCGGCAAATACGCAGTATTTT
CASSLLGSPANTQYF
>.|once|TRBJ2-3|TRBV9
TGTGCCAGCAGCGTAGGGCCTAGCACAGATACGCAGTATTTT
CASSVGPSTDTQYF
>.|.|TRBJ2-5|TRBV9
TGTGCCAGCAGCGCCGGTCTCCAAAAGGAGACCCAGTACTTC
CASSAGLQKETQYF
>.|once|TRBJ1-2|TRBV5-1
TGCGCCAGCAGCTCCCTGTCGAACAGAAACTATGGCTACACCTTC
CASSSLSNRNYGYTF
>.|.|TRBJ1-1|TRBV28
TGTGCCAGCAGTTTAGGGGGCGGGAACACTGAAGCTTTCTTT
CASSLGGGNTEAFF
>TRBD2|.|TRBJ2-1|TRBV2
TGTGCCAGCAGCCTTACTAGCGGCTCCTACAATGAGCAGTTCTTC
CASSLTSGSYNEQFF
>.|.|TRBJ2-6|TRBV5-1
TGCGCCAGCAGCTACGACAGCTCCTGGGCCAACGTCCTGACTTTC
CASSYDSSWANVLTF
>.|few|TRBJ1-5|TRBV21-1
TGTGCCAGCAGCAAAGCCGCACAGGCTCCGGGTCAGCCCCAGCATTTT
CASSKAAQAPGQPQHF
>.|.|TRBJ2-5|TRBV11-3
TGTGCCAGCAGCTTACAAGAGGACAAAGAGACCCAGTACTTC
CASSLQEDKETQYF
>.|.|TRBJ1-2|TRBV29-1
TGCAGTGCCGGGGAGAGACAGGTTAACTATGGCTACACCTTC
CSAGERQVNYGYTF
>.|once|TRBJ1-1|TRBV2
TGTGCCAGCCTCTCAGGGGTGGTGAACACTGAAGCTTTCTTT
CASLSGVVNTEAFF
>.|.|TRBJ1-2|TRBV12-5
TGTGCTAGTGCTCCGTGGGCCGATTCTAACTATGGCTACACCTTC
CASAPWADSNYGYTF
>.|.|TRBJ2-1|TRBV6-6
TGTGCCAGCAGTTACTCCAGCGATGAGCAGTTCTTC
CASSYSSDEQFF
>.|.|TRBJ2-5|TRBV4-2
TGTGCCAGCAGCCGAAAAGGACAACAAGAGACCCAGTACTTC
CASSRKGQQETQYF
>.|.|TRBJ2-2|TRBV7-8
TGTGCCAGCAGCGTGAGGGGGTCACCCGCCGGGGAGCTGTTTTTT
CASSVRGSPAGELFF
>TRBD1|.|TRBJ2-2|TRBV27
TGTGCCAGCAGTACTCGACAGGGAGTCGTCACCGGGGAGCTGTTTTTT
CASSTRQGVVTGELFF
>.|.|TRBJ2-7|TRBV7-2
TGTGCCAGCAGCCCAGGGGGGACAGACTACGAGCAGTACTTC
CASSPGGTDYEQYF
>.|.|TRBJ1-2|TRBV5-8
TGTGCCAGCAGCCGGGATTCTTATGGCTACACCTTC
CASSRDSYGYTF
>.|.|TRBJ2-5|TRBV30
TGTGCCTGGACCTTGTATGAGGAGACCCAGTACTTC
CAWTLYEETQYF
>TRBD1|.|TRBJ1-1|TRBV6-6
TGTGCCAGCAGTTACAGGACAGGGGAAAGGACTGAAGCTTTCTTT
CASSYRTGERTEAFF
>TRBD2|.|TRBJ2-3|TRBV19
TGTGCCAGTAGTTCCCCAGCGGGAGCGAAAGATACGCAGTATTTT
CASSSPAGAKDTQYF
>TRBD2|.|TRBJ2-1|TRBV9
TGTGCCAGCAGCGTACGAGCGGGGGGATACAATGAGCAGTTCTTC
CASSVRAGGYNEQFF
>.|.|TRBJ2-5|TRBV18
TGTGCCAGCTCCACGGGGGAGACCCAGTACTTC
CASSTGETQYF
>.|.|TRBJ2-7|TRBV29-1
TGCAGCGCCCTTCAGGGCTGGAGCTCCTACGAGCAGTACTTC
CSALQGWSSYEQYF
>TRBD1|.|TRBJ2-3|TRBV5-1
TGCGCCAGCAGCTTGCTGACGGGCACAGGGGGCACAGATACGCAGTATTTT
CASSLLTGTGGTDTQYF
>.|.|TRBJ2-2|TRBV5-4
TGTGCCAGCAGCTCGGAGGGGGCGCGAGCAAACACCGGGGAGCTGTTTTTT
CASSSEGARANTGELFF
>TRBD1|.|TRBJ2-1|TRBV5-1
TGCGCCAGCAGCTTTTCGACAGGGAGCAATGAGCAGTTCTTC
CASSFSTGSNEQFF
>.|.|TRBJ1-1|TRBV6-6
TGTGCCAGCAGTCGGAGGGGGAACACTGAAGCTTTCTTT
CASSRRGNTEAFF
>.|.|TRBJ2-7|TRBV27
TGTGCCACCGCGGGTCCCACCTACGAGCAGTACTTC
CATAGPTYEQYF
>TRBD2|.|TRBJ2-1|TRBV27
TGTGCCAGCAGGGAAAGCGGGAGGGCCTTCTACAATGAGCAGTTCTTC
CASRESGRAFYNEQFF
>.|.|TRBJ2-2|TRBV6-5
TGTGCCAGCAGGGGATGGGGGCTTAACACCGGGGAGCTGTTTTTT
CASRGWGLNTGELFF